A selection of T cell receptor beta chains follows, all from one sample in a study of cytomegalovirus exposure and HLA in healthy donors. This table comes from immunoSEQ multiplex PCR, and its TCRdb copy is limited to in-frame clones, with some not included. The table lists about 210,000 clones, more than 65% of them singletons. Sample: PBMCs. These TCRs come from a man aged 40-50 years in good health and CMV-seropositive. CDR3s include the opening cysteine and the closing phenylalanine or tryptophan. The D gene is left open where the match is weak. Size values are once, few and many counts, or a class for expanded clones, and some rows have none.

CASSPTGETYGYTF	TGTGCCAGCTCACCGACAGGAGAAACATATGGCTACACCTTC	-	TRBV18	TRBJ1-2	-
CASSGQATDTQYF	TGCGCCAGCAGTGGACAGGCCACAGATACGCAGTATTTT	-	TRBV10-2	TRBJ2-3	-
CSVNGQPPGETQYF	TGCAGCGTCAATGGACAGCCTCCAGGGGAGACCCAGTACTTC	-	TRBV29-1	TRBJ2-5	-
CASSGNRDRRRNNSNQPQHF	TGTGCCAGCAGTGGGAACCGGGACAGACGTCGAAATAATAGCAATCAGCCCCAGCATTTT	TRBD1	TRBV2	TRBJ1-5	-
CASSYQSMNTEAFF	TGTGCCAGCAGTTACCAGTCCATGAACACTGAAGCTTTCTTT	-	TRBV6-5	TRBJ1-1	few
CASSPTPPDRHPRETQYF	TGTGCCAGCAGTCCAACCCCCCCCGACAGACATCCTCGAGAGACCCAGTACTTC	-	TRBV28	TRBJ2-5	few
CASSFASSYNSPLHF	TGTGCCAGCAGTTTCGCGAGCTCCTATAATTCACCCCTCCACTTT	-	TRBV27	TRBJ1-6	-
CASSPSSGNTDTQYF	TGTGCCAGCAGTCCGTCTAGCGGGAACACAGATACGCAGTATTTT	TRBD2	TRBV28	TRBJ2-3	-
CASSWEVGEQYF	TGTGCCAGCAGCTGGGAGGTTGGGGAGCAGTACTTC	-	TRBV5-4	TRBJ2-7	-
CASSLSTGEAFF	TGTGCCAGCTCACTAAGCACCGGTGAAGCTTTCTTT	-	TRBV18	TRBJ1-1	-
CASSLPGKRDEQYF	TGTGCCAGCAGTTTGCCGGGAAAGAGGGACGAGCAGTACTTC	-	TRBV27	TRBJ2-7	-
CASSLASGGIGEQFF	TGTGCCAGCAGCTTAGCTAGCGGGGGGATTGGTGAGCAGTTCTTC	TRBD2	TRBV7-3	TRBJ2-1	few
CASSLRVWDSRNSYNSPLHF	TGTGCCAGCAGTTTAAGGGTTTGGGACAGCCGAAACTCCTATAATTCACCCCTCCACTTT	TRBD1	TRBV27	TRBJ1-6	-
CSGARGRTDTQYF	TGCAGCGGTGCACGGGGGAGAACAGATACGCAGTATTTT	-	TRBV29-1	TRBJ2-3	-